The 5 T cell receptor beta chains given below trace back to one sample, sequenced in a study of technical replicates of blood from a few donors. Profiled with immunoSEQ multiplex PCR; TCRdb holds only in-frame clones, not every one. The sample has approximately 94,000 clones, about 96% seen once. The sequencing input was T cells isolated from PBMCs. The receptors here all came from a human donor in good health.

The chain couples TRBV4-1 to TRBJ2-2, with D perhaps matching TRBD1 (5 bases). The germline V gene has CDR1 MGHRA and CDR2 YSYEKL. The V and J ends lost 0 bases and 6 bases respectively, with 11 bases between them. The CDR3 loop spans 15 amino acids. The CDR3 reads CASSQEAGLPGELFF. The CDR3 DNA is TGCGCCAGCAGCCAAGAGGCAGGGCTCCCCGGGGAGCTGTTTTTT.

V gene TRBV28 combines with J gene TRBJ1-1, with no clear D. This CDR3 has 15 amino acids. The germline V gene has CDR1 MDHEN and CDR2 SYDVKM. V dropped 1 base and J dropped 2 bases, with 11 bases sitting between them. CDR3 DNA: TGTGCCAGCAGTTTATCGAGGGAGGTTAACACTGAAGCTTTCTTT. Protein: CASSLSREVNTEAFF. The full variable domain, in which reference TRBV28 and TRBJ1-1 provide the parts outside the CDR3, is DVKVTQSSRYLVKRTGEKVFLECVQDMDHENMFWYRQDPGLGLRLIYFSYDVKMKEKGDIPEGYSVSREKKERFSLILESASTNQTSMYLCASSLSREVNTEAFFGQGTRLTVV.

The chain carries TRBV20-1 and TRBJ2-7; unclear D gene. Deletions cut 3 bases from V and 2 bases from J, with 5 bases between. Germline lookup yields CDR1 DFQATT and CDR2 SNEGSKA (reference sequence). This CDR3 is 11 amino acids long. The CDR3 DNA sequence: TGCAGTGCTAGTAGCCCCTACGAGCAGTACTTC. Encoded protein: CSASSPYEQYF.

This clone has a single count. V and J are TRBV2 and TRBJ1-5; 7 bases map to TRBD1. CDR3 length: 15 residues. V shed 5 bases and J 2 bases; nucleotides not matched to a gene: 6. Germline values: CDR1 SNHLY, CDR2 FYNNEI. The CDR3 loop reads CASSTGVAGNQPQHF. The CDR3 DNA sequence: TGTGCCAGCAGTACAGGGGTAGCTGGCAATCAGCCCCAGCATTTT.

The chain uses TRBV6-5 and TRBJ1-6; D not resolved. V was clipped by 8 bases and J by 9 bases, with 20 bases between them. Per the germline V gene, CDR1 is MNHEY and CDR2 is SVGAGI. This CDR3 has 15 residues. The CDR3 reads CASLQVGPEGSPLHF. The CDR3 DNA reads TGTGCCAGCCTACAAGTGGGCCCGGAGGGTTCACCCCTCCACTTT.